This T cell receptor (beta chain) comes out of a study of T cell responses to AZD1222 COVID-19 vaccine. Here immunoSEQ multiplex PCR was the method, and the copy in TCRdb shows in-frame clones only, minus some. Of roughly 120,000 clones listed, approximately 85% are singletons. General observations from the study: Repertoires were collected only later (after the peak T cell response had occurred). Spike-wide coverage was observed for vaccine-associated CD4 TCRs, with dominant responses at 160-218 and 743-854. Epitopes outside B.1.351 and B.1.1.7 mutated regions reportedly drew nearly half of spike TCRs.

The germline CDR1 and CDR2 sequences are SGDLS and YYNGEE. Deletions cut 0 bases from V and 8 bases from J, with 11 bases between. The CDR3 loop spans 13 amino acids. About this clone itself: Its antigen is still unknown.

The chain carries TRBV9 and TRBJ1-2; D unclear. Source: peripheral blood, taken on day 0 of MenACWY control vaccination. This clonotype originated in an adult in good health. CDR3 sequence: CASSVVDRQGYTF. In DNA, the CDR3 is TGTGCCAGCAGCGTAGTGGATCGCCAAGGCTACACCTTC.